This TCR beta chain was retrieved from a study of blood T cell repertoires in COVID-19. Study summary: Acute and convalescent COVID-19 samples came from the United States, Italy and Spain. Nucleic acid was either cDNA or gDNA, and it came from T cells, B-cell-depleted T cells, or PBMCs.

Study processing details: For nucleated cells, counts were estimated from reference gene primer amplification. The repertoire was sequenced with immunoSEQ multiplex PCR; TCRdb's copy has only in-frame clones and lacks some. D and trimming were read from the DNA, whereas the V and J calls and clone size are those reported in that table. The sample consists of tens of thousands of clones, approximately 79% of them appearing once. V was pared by 4 bases and J by 0 bases, with 4 bases of the junction left unmatched. The CDR3 runs 16 residues. The germline gives CDR1 MNHNS, CDR2 SASEGT. Seattle's enrolled individuals joined amid active infection and were then monitored longitudinally.

Sequenced: peripheral blood. The TCR comes from a man aged 65 to 79 with COVID-19, enrolled during active disease. This chain uses TRBV6-1 with TRBJ2-2, with 8 positions matching TRBD1. CDR3 sequence reads: CASSALTGANTGELFF. CDR3 nucleotides: TGTGCCAGCAGTGCCCTGACAGGGGCGAACACCGGGGAGCTGTTTTTT.